Each of the 32 T cell receptor beta chains below was sequenced from the same sample in a study of beta chain features in type 1 diabetes. Isolated RNA was reverse transcribed in full, so expressed TCRB transcripts were sequenced. Clones were sequenced by immunoSEQ multiplex PCR, and TCRdb holds only the in-frame ones, with some missing. The profile shows about 620,000 clones, roughly 16% of them singletons. The sequencing input was naive CD4+ T cells from blood. The receptors come from a man younger than 30 in good health.

CDR3 nucleotide sequence: TGCGCCAGCAGCTTGGGGACTAGTGCCGAAGAGACCCAGTACTTC. Protein: CASSLGTSAEETQYF. This chain connects TRBV5-1 to TRBJ2-5, with 7 bases identical to TRBD2. J lost 3 bases, V lost 0 bases, and 5 bases had no gene match. The CDR3 covers 15 residues. Germline V CDR1 and CDR2: SGHRS, YFSETQ.

This chain links TRBV4-3 with TRBJ2-1; TRBD2 might be the D (6 bases). Looked up from germline, CDR1 is LGHNA and CDR2 is YSLEER. CDR3 length equals 16 residues. Trimming took off 2 bases at V and 6 bases at J, with 17 bases between the two ends. CDR3 nucleotide sequence: TGCGCCAGCAGCCAACAGGGACTTGGGGCGGGCAATGAGCAGTTCTTC. Its translation: CASSQQGLGAGNEQFF.

This chain connects TRBV15 to TRBJ2-2; D is unclear. Germline V lookup: CDR1 LNHNV, CDR2 YYDKDF (reference sequence). This CDR3 is 16 amino acids long. The V end lost 1 base, the J end lost 1 base, and 10 bases lay between the germline ends. The CDR3 DNA follows: TGTGCCACCAGCAGAGGCACACCAAAGAACACCGGGGAGCTGTTTTTT. Translating it yields CATSRGTPKNTGELFF.

V gene TRBV7-2 combines with J gene TRBJ1-2; TRBD1 might be the D (5 bases). CDR1 and CDR2 (germline): SGHTA, FQGNSA. This CDR3 has 17 amino acids. With 0 bases removed from V and 1 base from J, the gap between germline ends came to 15 bases. CDR3 sequence (DNA): TGTGCCAGCAGCTTAGCCTACGGGTCCAGGGATAACTATGGCTACACCTTC. Translated, it gives CASSLAYGSRDNYGYTF. Using reference TRBV7-2 and TRBJ1-2 for the parts outside the CDR3, the full variable domain is GAGVSQSPSNKVTEKGKDVELRCDPISGHTALYWYRQSLGQGLEFLIYFQGNSAPDKSGLPSDRFSAERTGGSVSTLTIQRTQQEDSAVYLCASSLAYGSRDNYGYTFGSGTRLTVV.

This chain uses TRBV30 with TRBJ1-5; no clear D. Germline V CDR1 and CDR2: GTSNPN, SVGIG (reference sequence). The CDR3 runs 14 residues. The V and J ends lost 2 bases and 5 bases respectively, with 13 bases between them. The CDR3 here is CAWSSVTEYQPQHF. As DNA, the CDR3 is TGTGCCTGGAGTAGTGTGACGGAGTATCAGCCCCAGCATTTT. The whole variable domain, remainder taken from reference TRBV30 and TRBJ1-5, is SQTIHQWPATLVQPVGSPLSLECTVEGTSNPNLYWYRQAAGRGLQLLFYSVGIGQISSEVPQNLSASRPQDRQFILSSKKLLLSDSGFYLCAWSSVTEYQPQHFGDGTRLSIL.

This clone was found a few times. V gene TRBV28 combines with J gene TRBJ2-4; D is uncertain. Germline-derived CDR1 and CDR2 are MDHEN and SYDVKM. This CDR3 contains 13 residues. Trimming removed 7 bases from V and 2 bases from J, with 9 bases in between. The CDR3 DNA reads TGTGCCAGCAAGGTCGGGTCCAAAAACATTCAGTACTTC. As protein: CASKVGSKNIQYF. The complete variable domain, with remaining parts taken from reference TRBV28 and TRBJ2-4, reads DVKVTQSSRYLVKRTGEKVFLECVQDMDHENMFWYRQDPGLGLRLIYFSYDVKMKEKGDIPEGYSVSREKKERFSLILESASTNQTSMYLCASKVGSKNIQYFGAGTRLSVL.

This clone was observed a handful of times. V is TRBV28 and J is TRBJ1-3, with D tentatively TRBD1 (6 bases). Germline V CDR1 and CDR2: MDHEN, SYDVKM. With 5 bases removed from V and 10 bases from J, the gap between germline ends came to 12 bases. The CDR3 has 12 amino acids. The CDR3 nucleotides are TGTGCCAGCAGTCCAAGACAGGCGACCATATATTTT. This translates into CASSPRQATIYF.

This clone showed up many times. The chain employs TRBV7-9 and TRBJ2-5, with D uncertain. The germline CDR1 and CDR2 sequences are SEHNR and FQNEAQ (reference sequence). Between the trimmed V and J ends, which lost 3 bases and 0 bases, there was a span of 5 bases. The CDR3 sequence is 13 residues long. In nucleotides, the CDR3 is TGTGCCAGCAGCTTGGGGTACCAAGAGACCCAGTACTTC. Encoded protein: CASSLGYQETQYF. The complete variable domain, with remaining parts taken from reference TRBV7-9 and TRBJ2-5, reads DTGVSQNPRHKITKRGQNVTFRCDPISEHNRLYWYRQTLGQGPEFLTYFQNEAQLEKSRLLSDRFSAERPKGSFSTLEIQRTEQGDSAMYLCASSLGYQETQYFGPGTRLLVL.

The chain recombines TRBV7-9 with TRBJ2-7; tentatively, D is TRBD2 (5 bases). V lost 5 bases and J 6 bases, leaving 23 bases between the germline ends. This CDR3 contains 16 residues. CDR1 and CDR2 from the germline V gene are SEHNR and FQNEAQ (reference sequence). The DNA for the CDR3 is TGTGCCAGCAGCCCTAGCCTTTCTTCTCGGTCGTCCGAGCAGTACTTC. It encodes CASSPSLSSRSSEQYF.

The rearrangement links TRBV7-9 to TRBJ1-2; the match to TRBD1 covers 10 bases. Germline assignment: CDR1 SEHNR and CDR2 FQNEAQ (reference sequence). V shed 0 bases and J 4 bases; nucleotides not matched to a gene: 11. This CDR3 has 18 amino acids. The CDR3 DNA sequence: TGTGCCAGCAGCTTAGCGACAGGGGGCGAATTGGTGGCCTATGGCTACACCTTC. It yields the protein CASSLATGGELVAYGYTF.

This clone was counted only a few times. This sequence joins TRBV5-1 and TRBJ2-5; D remains ambiguous. The germline V gene encodes CDR1 SGHRS and CDR2 YFSETQ. The V gene lost 3 bases and the J gene lost 0 bases, with 12 bases spanning the gap. This CDR3 is 15 amino acids long. The CDR3 spells CASSSFLGYQETQYF. CDR3 nucleotide sequence: TGCGCCAGCAGCTCATTTCTCGGGTACCAAGAGACCCAGTACTTC.

This clone was seen more than once but under ten times. The chain links TRBV19 to TRBJ1-5; possible D gene TRBD1, 5 bases. The CDR3 totals 14 residues. With 7 bases removed from V and 1 base from J, the gap between germline ends came to 11 bases. CDR1 and CDR2 (germline): LNHDA, SQIVND (reference sequence). CDR3 DNA: TGTGCCAGTACCCTGGGGGGGAGCAATCAGCCCCAGCATTTT. Its protein product is CASTLGGSNQPQHF.

In this sample, this clone turned up a few times. V gene TRBV5-1 combines with J gene TRBJ2-5; 9 bases are shared with TRBD2. The CDR3 consists of 14 residues. Germline trimming cut 0 bases from V and 4 bases from J; bases unmatched to any gene: 1. From germline, CDR1 is SGHRS and CDR2 YFSETQ. CDR3 loop: CASSLELAGETQYF. The DNA for the CDR3 is TGCGCCAGCAGCTTGGAACTAGCGGGAGAGACCCAGTACTTC.

This clone was seen only a few times. The J gene is TRBJ1-2, the V gene TRBV6-1; tentatively, D is TRBD1 (6 bases). Looked up from germline, CDR1 is MNHNS and CDR2 is SASEGT. The length of the CDR3 is 13 residues. The germline V and J ends were trimmed by 2 bases and 4 bases, with 8 bases remaining between them. The CDR3 DNA is TGTGCCAGCAGTGAAACAGGGACCTATGGCTACACCTTC. The encoded protein is CASSETGTYGYTF.

This clone was recorded a few times. V usage is TRBV30 and J usage is TRBJ2-6; D call uncertain. Germline V CDR1 and CDR2: GTSNPN, SVGIG (reference sequence). Trimming pared 0 bases from V and 0 bases from J, leaving 6 bases between. The CDR3 spans 15 residues. The CDR3 reads CAWSVLGSGANVLTF. DNA of the CDR3: TGTGCCTGGAGTGTACTCGGCTCTGGGGCCAACGTCCTGACTTTC.

The chain employs TRBV4-3 and TRBJ2-3; D uncertain. CDR1 and CDR2 from the germline V gene are LGHNA and YSLEER. Trimming pared 1 base from V and 5 bases from J, leaving 10 bases between. The CDR3 length is 14 residues. The CDR3 loop reads CASSQAQTRDTQYF. As DNA, the CDR3 is TGCGCCAGCAGCCAAGCTCAGACTCGAGATACGCAGTATTTT.

This clone has a handful of counts. The V and J genes are TRBV10-3 and TRBJ2-3; TRBD2 matches at 10 bases. The CDR3 consists of 16 residues. Germline trimming cut 4 bases from V and 3 bases from J; bases unmatched to any gene: 7. CDR1 is ENHRY and CDR2 is SYGVKD in the germline V gene. The CDR3 is CAISGGASGSTDTQYF. The CDR3 region has the DNA TGTGCCATCAGTGGAGGGGCTAGCGGGAGTACAGATACGCAGTATTTT.

In this sample, this clone turned up a few times. The chain couples TRBV25-1 to TRBJ2-3, with D maybe TRBD1 (7 bases). CDR3 size: 15 residues. The V end was cut by 6 bases, the J end by 0 bases, with 13 bases between. Germline values: CDR1 MGHDK, CDR2 SYGVNS. CDR3: CASRLTGRSTDTQYF. CDR3 in DNA: TGTGCCAGCAGATTGACAGGGAGGAGCACAGATACGCAGTATTTT.

The V and J genes are TRBV5-4 and TRBJ2-2; the D is unclear. Per the germline V gene, CDR1 is SGHNT and CDR2 is YYREEE (reference sequence). V was pared by 1 base and J by 0 bases, with 7 bases between. The CDR3 extends over 15 amino acids. The CDR3 spells CASSLSWTNTGELFF. CDR3 in DNA: TGTGCCAGCAGCTTGAGCTGGACGAACACCGGGGAGCTGTTTTTT.

This clone has a handful of counts. The chain joins TRBV2 to TRBJ2-7; either TRBD1 or TRBD2 may supply D (5 bases each). Trimming took 6 bases from V and 4 from J, leaving 19 bases between them. The CDR3 has 15 amino acids. From germline, CDR1 is SNHLY and CDR2 FYNNEI. The CDR3 reads CASSRWGMRAYEQYF. Here the CDR3 DNA reads TGTGCCAGCAGCCGATGGGGGATGAGGGCTTACGAGCAGTACTTC.

This clone was counted a few times. V gene TRBV5-4 combines with J gene TRBJ2-5; TRBD2 is a possible D gene (6 bases). V dropped 0 bases and J dropped 1 base, with 16 bases sitting between them. There are 17 residues in the CDR3. CDR1 is SGHNT and CDR2 is YYREEE in the germline V gene (reference sequence). CDR3 sequence (DNA): TGTGCCAGCAGCTTGGCCCGACGCGGGGCGGTCCAAGAGACCCAGTACTTC. Protein sequence: CASSLARRGAVQETQYF.

This chain joins TRBV29-1 and TRBJ2-7; 7 bases are shared with TRBD1. After removal of 3 bases from V and 3 bases from J, the junction contained 8 bases not matched to a gene. CDR1 is SQVTM and CDR2 is ANQGSEA in the germline V gene. The CDR3 length is 14 residues. The CDR3 DNA reads TGCAGCGTTGAGGACAGGAGCAAAAACTACGAGCAGTACTTC. It encodes CSVEDRSKNYEQYF.

The sample holds a few counts of this clone. Relative to the germline gene, one junction end is altered; a read error may explain this. The rearrangement links TRBV7-7 to TRBJ2-3; TRBD2 matches 8 bases. The CDR3 has 17 amino acids. The germline V gene has CDR1 SSHAT and CDR2 FNYEAQ (reference sequence). The CDR3 nucleotides read TGTGCTAGCAGCTTGACGGCCTTAGCGGGGAACACAGATACGCAGTATTTT. It translates to CASSLTALAGNTDTQYF.

The CDR3 DNA reads as TGCGCCAGCACCCACGGGGGAGCGGGAAACACCGGGGAGCTGTTTTTT. It translates to CASTHGGAGNTGELFF. V and J are TRBV5-1 and TRBJ2-2; 7 positions match TRBD2. Germline trimming cut 6 bases from V and 2 bases from J; bases unmatched to any gene: 10. Germline CDR1 reads SGHRS; CDR2 reads YFSETQ. The CDR3 spans 16 residues.

The genes are TRBV28 and TRBJ1-1; possible D gene TRBD1, 6 bases. The CDR3 totals 12 residues. CDR1 and CDR2 from the germline V gene are MDHEN and SYDVKM. Trimming removed 7 bases from V and 3 bases from J, with 9 bases in between. CDR3 coding DNA: TGTGCCAGCAAGGGGGGGCACACTGAAGCTTTCTTT. Encoded protein: CASKGGHTEAFF.

The chain employs TRBV29-1 and TRBJ1-5, with D possibly matching TRBD1 (5 bases). Between the trimmed V and J ends, which lost 6 bases and 0 bases, there was a span of 12 bases. The length of the CDR3 is 14 residues. Germline-derived CDR1 and CDR2 are SQVTM and ANQGSEA. CDR3 residues: CSVQSGHSNQPQHF. The CDR3 coding sequence is TGCAGCGTACAATCAGGACATAGCAATCAGCCCCAGCATTTT.

The chain is built from TRBV20-1 and TRBJ1-1; the D is unclear. CDR3 length equals 11 residues. Trimming removed 6 bases at V and 1 base at J, with 6 bases between. Germline assignment: CDR1 DFQATT and CDR2 SNEGSKA (reference sequence). The CDR3 region is CSAPENTEAFF. The CDR3 bases are TGCAGTGCACCAGAGAACACTGAAGCTTTCTTT.

This clone was seen more than once but under ten times. The chain couples TRBV28 to TRBJ2-7, with 9 bases that match TRBD1. This CDR3 region has 14 residues. With V trimmed by 6 bases and J by 3 bases, 6 bases remained unmatched. Per germline, CDR1 MDHEN and CDR2 SYDVKM. The CDR3 bases are TGTGCCAGCAGACGACCGGACAGGGGCTACGAGCAGTACTTC. Its translation: CASRRPDRGYEQYF.

This clone was observed a handful of times. The chain carries TRBV10-3 and TRBJ1-1; TRBD1 might be the D (5 bases). The CDR3 runs to 12 residues. Deletions cut 9 bases from V and 0 bases from J, with 8 bases between. Germline CDR1 reads ENHRY; CDR2 reads SYGVKD. The CDR3 DNA follows: TGTGCCATTGGACAAATGAACACTGAAGCTTTCTTT. Protein product: CAIGQMNTEAFF.

This clone has only a few counts. The rearrangement uses TRBV27 and TRBJ1-3; D might be TRBD1 (5 bases). This CDR3 spans 14 amino acids. Between the trimmed V and J ends, which lost 3 bases and 2 bases, there was a span of 8 bases. Germline lookup yields CDR1 MNHEY and CDR2 SMNVEV (reference sequence). DNA of the CDR3: TGTGCCAGCAGTTTGGGGGGTCCTGGAAACACCATATATTTT. Protein: CASSLGGPGNTIYF.

This chain uses TRBV28 with TRBJ2-1; D not resolved. Germline CDR1 reads MDHEN; CDR2 reads SYDVKM. This CDR3 contains 13 residues. V dropped 8 bases and J dropped 6 bases, with 14 bases sitting between them. This chain's CDR3 is CASAIVAPNEQFF. CDR3 sequence (DNA): TGTGCCAGCGCAATTGTGGCCCCCAATGAGCAGTTCTTC.

In DNA form, the CDR3 reads TGCAGCGTTGAACGAGGGACAGGGGAGGTTAATGGCTACACCTTC. Its protein is CSVERGTGEVNGYTF. The rearrangement joins TRBV29-1 to TRBJ1-2, with TRBD1 identical over 10 bases. The CDR3 covers 15 residues. With 2 bases clipped from V and 6 bases from J, the junction kept 9 bases outside the gene matches. CDR1 and CDR2 (germline): SQVTM, ANQGSEA.